Included here is one T cell receptor (beta chain) sequence, with context. CDR3 length: 20 amino acids. The trim removed 0 bases at V and 1 base at J, leaving 14 bases unmatched. Germline-derived CDR1 and CDR2 are SGDLS and YYNGEE. This entry comes from a study of blood T cell repertoires in COVID-19. Study in general: The United States, Italy and Spain were the sources of the acute and convalescent COVID-19 samples.

Using immunoSEQ multiplex PCR, the repertoire was profiled, and TCRdb retains in-frame clones only, with some absent. The repertoire has around 250,000 clones, roughly four fifths of them found once; the top ten carry 1.9%. The chain links TRBV9 to TRBJ2-5; the match to TRBD2 covers 11 bases. Sequenced material: peripheral blood. This clonotype originated in a man aged 30 to 45 who had recovered from COVID-19. The CDR3 sequence is CASSVALASGGTPVQETQYF. The CDR3 DNA follows: TGTGCCAGCAGCGTAGCTTTGGCTAGCGGGGGGACCCCGGTCCAAGAGACCCAGTACTTC.